The clone carrying this TCR beta chain was observed a handful of times. This record belongs to a study of blood T cell repertoires in COVID-19. The CDR3 spans 16 residues. Germline CDR1 MNHNY, CDR2 SVGAGI (reference sequence). V was clipped by 6 bases and J by 1 base; unmatched bases: 7. Clones were read by immunoSEQ multiplex PCR, and TCRdb kept only the in-frame ones, dropping some. The sample consists of about 200,000 clones, about 82% of them appearing once. Sequencing was done on a sample of peripheral blood. This receptor was obtained from a woman of 80 years or more with acute or convalescent COVID-19. The chain links TRBV6-6 to TRBJ2-1, with 9 bases matching TRBD1. DNA for the CDR3: TGTGCCAGCAGCCAGCCCGGGACAGGGTCCTACAATGAGCAGTTCTTC. Translated, it gives CASSQPGTGSYNEQFF.